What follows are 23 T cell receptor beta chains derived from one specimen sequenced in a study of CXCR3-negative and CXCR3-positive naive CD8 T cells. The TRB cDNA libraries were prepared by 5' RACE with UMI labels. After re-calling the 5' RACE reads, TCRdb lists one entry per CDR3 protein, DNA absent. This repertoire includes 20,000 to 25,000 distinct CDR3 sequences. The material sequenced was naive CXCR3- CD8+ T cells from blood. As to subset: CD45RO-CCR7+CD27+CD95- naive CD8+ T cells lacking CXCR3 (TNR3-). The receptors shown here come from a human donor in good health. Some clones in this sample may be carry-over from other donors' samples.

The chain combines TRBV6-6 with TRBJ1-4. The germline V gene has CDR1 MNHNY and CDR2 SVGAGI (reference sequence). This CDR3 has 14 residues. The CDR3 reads CASSTMGGGEKLFF.

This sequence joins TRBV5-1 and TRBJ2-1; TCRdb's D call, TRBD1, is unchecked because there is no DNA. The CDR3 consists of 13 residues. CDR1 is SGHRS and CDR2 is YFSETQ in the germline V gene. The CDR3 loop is CASRSIVRDEQFF.

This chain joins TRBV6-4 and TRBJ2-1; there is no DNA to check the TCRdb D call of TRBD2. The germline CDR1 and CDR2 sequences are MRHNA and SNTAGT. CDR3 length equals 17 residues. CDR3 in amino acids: CASSDSSSGGGLDEQFF.

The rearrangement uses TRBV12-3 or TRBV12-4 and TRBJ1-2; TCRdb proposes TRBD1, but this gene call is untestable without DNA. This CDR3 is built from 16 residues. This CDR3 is CASRDGTGVLNYGYTF.

CDR3 in amino acids: CASSLDPVRHGYTF. This rearrangement joins TRBV7-6 to TRBJ1-2. CDR1 and CDR2 from the germline V gene are SGHVS and FNYEAQ. CDR3 size: 14 residues.

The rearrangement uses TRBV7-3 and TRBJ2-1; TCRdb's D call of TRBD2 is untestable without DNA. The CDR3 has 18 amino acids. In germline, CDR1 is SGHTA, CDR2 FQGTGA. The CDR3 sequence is CASSLRLAGRYSYNEQFF. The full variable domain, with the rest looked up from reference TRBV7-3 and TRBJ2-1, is GAGVSQTPSNKVTEKGKYVELRCDPISGHTALYWYRQSLGQGPEFLIYFQGTGAADDSGLPNDRFFAVRPEGSVSTLKIQRTERGDSAVYLCASSLRLAGRYSYNEQFFGPGTRLTVL.

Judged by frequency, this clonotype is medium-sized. The CDR3 sequence is CASSPPTDYTGELFF. This chain uses TRBV6-6 with TRBJ2-2; TCRdb designates TRBD2, a call that cannot be tested without DNA. Germline-derived CDR1 and CDR2 are MNHNY and SVGAGI (reference sequence). This CDR3 comprises 15 residues.

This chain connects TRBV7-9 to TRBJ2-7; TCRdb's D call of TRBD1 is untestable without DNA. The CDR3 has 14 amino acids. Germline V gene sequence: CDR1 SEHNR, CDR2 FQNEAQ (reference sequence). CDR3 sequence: CASSLVSTANEQYF.

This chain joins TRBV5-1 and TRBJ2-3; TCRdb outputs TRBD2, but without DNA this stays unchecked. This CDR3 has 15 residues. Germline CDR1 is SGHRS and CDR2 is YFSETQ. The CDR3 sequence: CASRPDGAPVDTQYF.

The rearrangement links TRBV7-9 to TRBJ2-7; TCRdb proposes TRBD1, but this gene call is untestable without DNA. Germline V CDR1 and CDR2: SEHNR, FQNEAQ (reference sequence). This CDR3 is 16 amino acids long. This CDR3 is CASSLSAGTATYEQYF.

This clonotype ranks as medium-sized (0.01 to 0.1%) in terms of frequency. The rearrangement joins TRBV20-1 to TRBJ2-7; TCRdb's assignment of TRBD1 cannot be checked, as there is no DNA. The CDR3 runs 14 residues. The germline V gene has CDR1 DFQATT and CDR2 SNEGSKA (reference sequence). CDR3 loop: CSARDEAGGYEQYF.

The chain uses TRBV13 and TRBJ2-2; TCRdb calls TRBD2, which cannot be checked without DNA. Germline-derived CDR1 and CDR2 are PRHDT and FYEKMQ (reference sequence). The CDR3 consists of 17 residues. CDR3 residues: CASSPTSGGGNPGELFF.

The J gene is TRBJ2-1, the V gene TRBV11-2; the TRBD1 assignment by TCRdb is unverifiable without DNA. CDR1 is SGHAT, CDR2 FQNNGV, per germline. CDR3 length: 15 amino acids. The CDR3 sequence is CASSLRDRGLYEQFF.

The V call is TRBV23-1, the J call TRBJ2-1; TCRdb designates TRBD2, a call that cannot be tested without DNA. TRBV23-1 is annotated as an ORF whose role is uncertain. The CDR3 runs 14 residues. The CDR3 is CASPGSGTYNEQFF.

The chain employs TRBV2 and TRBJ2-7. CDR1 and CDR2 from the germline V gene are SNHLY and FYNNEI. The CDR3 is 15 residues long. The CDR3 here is CASSELLGASYEQYF.

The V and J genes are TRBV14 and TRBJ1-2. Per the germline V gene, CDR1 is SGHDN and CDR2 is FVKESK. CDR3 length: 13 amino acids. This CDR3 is CASSPDSNYGYTF.

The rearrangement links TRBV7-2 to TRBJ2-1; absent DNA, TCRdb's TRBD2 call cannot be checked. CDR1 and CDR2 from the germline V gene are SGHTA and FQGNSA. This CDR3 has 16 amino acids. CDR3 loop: CASSLGAGTFYNEQFF.

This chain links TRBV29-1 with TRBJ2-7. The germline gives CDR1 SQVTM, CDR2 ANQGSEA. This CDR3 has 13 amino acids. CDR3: CSVEAGRNYEQYF.

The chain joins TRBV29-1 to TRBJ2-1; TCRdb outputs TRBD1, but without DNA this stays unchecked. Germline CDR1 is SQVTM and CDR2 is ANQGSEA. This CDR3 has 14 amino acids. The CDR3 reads CSFSGTGVYNEQFF.

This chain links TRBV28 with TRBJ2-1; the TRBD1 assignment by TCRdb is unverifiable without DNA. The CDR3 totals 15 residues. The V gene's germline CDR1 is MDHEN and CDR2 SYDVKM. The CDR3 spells CASSPHPGTRTEQFF.

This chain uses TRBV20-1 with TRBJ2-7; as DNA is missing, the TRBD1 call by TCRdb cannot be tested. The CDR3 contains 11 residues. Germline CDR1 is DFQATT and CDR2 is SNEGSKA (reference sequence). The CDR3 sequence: CSARSPPDRYF.

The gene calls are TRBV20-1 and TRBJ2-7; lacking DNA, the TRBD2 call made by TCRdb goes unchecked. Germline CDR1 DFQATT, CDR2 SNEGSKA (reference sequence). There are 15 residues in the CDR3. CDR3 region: CSASSKGASGYEQYF.

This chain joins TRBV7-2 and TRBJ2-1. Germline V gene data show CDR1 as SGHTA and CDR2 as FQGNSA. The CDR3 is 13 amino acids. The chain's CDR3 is CASSLGLYNEQFF. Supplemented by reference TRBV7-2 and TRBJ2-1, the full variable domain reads GAGVSQSPSNKVTEKGKDVELRCDPISGHTALYWYRQSLGQGLEFLIYFQGNSAPDKSGLPSDRFSAERTGGSVSTLTIQRTQQEDSAVYLCASSLGLYNEQFFGPGTRLTVL.